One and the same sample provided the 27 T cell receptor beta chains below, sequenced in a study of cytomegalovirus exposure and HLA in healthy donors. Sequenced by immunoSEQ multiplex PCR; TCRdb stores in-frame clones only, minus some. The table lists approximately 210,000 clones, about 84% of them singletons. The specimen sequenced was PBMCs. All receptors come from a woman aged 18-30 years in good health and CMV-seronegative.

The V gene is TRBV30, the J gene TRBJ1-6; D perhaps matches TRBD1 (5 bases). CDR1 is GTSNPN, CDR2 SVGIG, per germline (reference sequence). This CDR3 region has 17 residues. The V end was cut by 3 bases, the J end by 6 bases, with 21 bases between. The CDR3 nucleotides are TGTGCCTGGAGGGCATACGGACACTCACTGAGTAATTCACCCCTCCACTTT. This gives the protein CAWRAYGHSLSNSPLHF.

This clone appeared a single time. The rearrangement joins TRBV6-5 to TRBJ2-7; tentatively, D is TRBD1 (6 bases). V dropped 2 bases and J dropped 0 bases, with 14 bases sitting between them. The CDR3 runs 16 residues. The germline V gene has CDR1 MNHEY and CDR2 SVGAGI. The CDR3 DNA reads TGTGCCAGCAGTTACGGGACAACCCCGAGCTCCTACGAGCAGTACTTC. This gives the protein CASSYGTTPSSYEQYF.

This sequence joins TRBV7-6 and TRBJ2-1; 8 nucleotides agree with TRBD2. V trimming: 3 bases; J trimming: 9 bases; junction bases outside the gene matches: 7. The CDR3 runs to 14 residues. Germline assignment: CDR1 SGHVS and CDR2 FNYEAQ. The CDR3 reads CASSFRLAGFEQFF. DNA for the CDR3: TGTGCCAGCAGCTTTAGGCTAGCGGGTTTTGAGCAGTTCTTC.

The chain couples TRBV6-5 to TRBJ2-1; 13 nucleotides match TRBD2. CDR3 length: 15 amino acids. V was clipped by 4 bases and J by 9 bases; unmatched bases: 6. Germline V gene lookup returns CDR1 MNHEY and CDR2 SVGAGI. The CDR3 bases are TGTGCCAGCAGTTCACTAGCGGGGGGGCTCGTTGAGCAGTTCTTC. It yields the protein CASSSLAGGLVEQFF.

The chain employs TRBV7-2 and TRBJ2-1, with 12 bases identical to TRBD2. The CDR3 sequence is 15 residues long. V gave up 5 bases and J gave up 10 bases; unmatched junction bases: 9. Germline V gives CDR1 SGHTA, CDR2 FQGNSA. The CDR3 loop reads CASSPASGRAGEQFF. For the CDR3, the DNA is TGTGCCAGCAGCCCTGCTAGCGGGAGGGCCGGGGAGCAGTTCTTC.

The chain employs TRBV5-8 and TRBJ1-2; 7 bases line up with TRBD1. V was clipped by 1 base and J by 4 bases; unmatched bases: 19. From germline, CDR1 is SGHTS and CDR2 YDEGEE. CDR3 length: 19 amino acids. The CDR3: CASSLPGGSSTGYFYGYTF. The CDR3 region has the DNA TGTGCCAGCAGCTTGCCCGGGGGCTCGTCGACAGGGTACTTCTATGGCTACACCTTC.

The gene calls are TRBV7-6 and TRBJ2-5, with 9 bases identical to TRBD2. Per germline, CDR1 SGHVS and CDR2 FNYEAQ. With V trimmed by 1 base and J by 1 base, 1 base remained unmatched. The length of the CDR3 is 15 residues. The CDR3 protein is CASSLEGLAQETQYF. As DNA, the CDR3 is TGTGCCAGCAGCTTAGAGGGACTAGCCCAAGAGACCCAGTACTTC.

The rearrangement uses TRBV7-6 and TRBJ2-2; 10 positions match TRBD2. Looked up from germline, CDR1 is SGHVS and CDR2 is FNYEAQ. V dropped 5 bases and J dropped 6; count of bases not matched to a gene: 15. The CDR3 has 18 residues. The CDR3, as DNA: TGTGCCAGCAGCCTCGTCTCTAGCGGGAGTTGGGGTCCCGGGGAGCTGTTTTTT. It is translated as CASSLVSSGSWGPGELFF.

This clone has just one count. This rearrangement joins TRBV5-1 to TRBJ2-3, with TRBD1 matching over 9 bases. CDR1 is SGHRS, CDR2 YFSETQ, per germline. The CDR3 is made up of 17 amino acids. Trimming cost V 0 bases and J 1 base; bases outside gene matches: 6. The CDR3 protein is CASSLARTGDGTDTQYF. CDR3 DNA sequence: TGCGCCAGCAGCTTGGCCCGGACAGGGGATGGCACAGATACGCAGTATTTT.

The CDR3 bases are TGCGCCAGCAGCCAAGTCGGCGGACCCCAGCATTTT. Its protein product is CASSQVGGPQHF. J is TRBJ1-5 and V is TRBV4-1; D uncertain. The CDR3 consists of 12 residues. Germline V gene data show CDR1 as MGHRA and CDR2 as YSYEKL. V was cut by 1 base and J by 10 bases, with 8 bases left in between.

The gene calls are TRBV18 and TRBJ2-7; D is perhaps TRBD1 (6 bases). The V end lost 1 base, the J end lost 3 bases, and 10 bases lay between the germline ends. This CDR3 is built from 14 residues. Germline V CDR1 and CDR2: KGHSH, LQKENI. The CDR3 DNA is TGTGCCAGCTCACCACGACAGGACAGCTACGAGCAGTACTTC. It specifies CASSPRQDSYEQYF.

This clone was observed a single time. Here the CDR3 reads CSVEWDRGSEQYF. Here the CDR3 DNA reads TGCAGCGTTGAATGGGACAGGGGATCCGAGCAGTACTTC. This sequence joins TRBV29-1 and TRBJ2-7; 10 bases are a match to TRBD1. V was pared by 2 bases and J by 6 bases, with 4 bases of the junction left unmatched. Germline V CDR1 and CDR2: SQVTM, ANQGSEA. This CDR3 spans 13 amino acids.

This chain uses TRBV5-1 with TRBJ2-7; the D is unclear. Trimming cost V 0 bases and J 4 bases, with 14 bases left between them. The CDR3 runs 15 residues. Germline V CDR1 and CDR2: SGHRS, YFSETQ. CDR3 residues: CASSLVPTSSYEQYF. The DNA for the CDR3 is TGCGCCAGCAGCTTGGTTCCTACTTCTTCATACGAGCAGTACTTC.

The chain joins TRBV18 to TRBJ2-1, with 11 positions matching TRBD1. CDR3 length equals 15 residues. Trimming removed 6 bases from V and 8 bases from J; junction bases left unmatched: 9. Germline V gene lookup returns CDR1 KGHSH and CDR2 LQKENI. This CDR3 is CASSGTGGVVYEQFF. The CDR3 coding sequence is TGTGCCAGCTCCGGGACAGGGGGTGTTGTCTATGAGCAGTTCTTC.

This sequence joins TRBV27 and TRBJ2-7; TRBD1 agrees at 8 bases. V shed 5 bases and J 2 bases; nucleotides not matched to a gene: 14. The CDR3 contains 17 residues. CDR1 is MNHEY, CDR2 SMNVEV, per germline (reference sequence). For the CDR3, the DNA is TGTGCCAGCAGTCCAGGGGGCTTTAGCGCCCTAACCTACGAGCAGTACTTC. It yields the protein CASSPGGFSALTYEQYF.

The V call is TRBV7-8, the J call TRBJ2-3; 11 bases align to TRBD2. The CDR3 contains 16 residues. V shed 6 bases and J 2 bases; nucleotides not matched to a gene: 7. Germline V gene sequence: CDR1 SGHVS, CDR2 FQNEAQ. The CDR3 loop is CASRHTTSGVTDTQYF. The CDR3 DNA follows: TGTGCCAGCAGGCATACGACTAGCGGGGTCACAGATACGCAGTATTTT.

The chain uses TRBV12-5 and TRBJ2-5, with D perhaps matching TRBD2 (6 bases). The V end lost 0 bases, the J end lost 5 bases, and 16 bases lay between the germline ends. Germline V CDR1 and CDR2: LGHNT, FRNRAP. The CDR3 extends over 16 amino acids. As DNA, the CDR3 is TGTGCTAGTGGTTTGGTAGGGTCGGGAGCGGAGGAGACCCAGTACTTC. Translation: CASGLVGSGAEETQYF.

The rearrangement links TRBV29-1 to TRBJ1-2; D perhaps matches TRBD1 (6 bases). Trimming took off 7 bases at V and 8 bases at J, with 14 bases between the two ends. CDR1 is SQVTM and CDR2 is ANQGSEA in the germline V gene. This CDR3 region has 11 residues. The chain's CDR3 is CSAATGQGYTF. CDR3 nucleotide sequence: TGCAGCGCTGCTACAGGGCAGGGCTACACCTTC.

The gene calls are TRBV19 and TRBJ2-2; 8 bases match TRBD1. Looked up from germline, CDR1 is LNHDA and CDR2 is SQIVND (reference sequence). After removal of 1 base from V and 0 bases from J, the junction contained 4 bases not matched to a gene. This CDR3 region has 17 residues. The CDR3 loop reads CASSIAGQVTNTGELFF. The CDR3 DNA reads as TGTGCCAGTAGTATAGCGGGACAGGTAACGAACACCGGGGAGCTGTTTTTT. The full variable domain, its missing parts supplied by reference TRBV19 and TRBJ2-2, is DGGITQSPKYLFRKEGQNVTLSCEQNLNHDAMYWYRQDPGQGLRLIYYSQIVNDFQKGDIAEGYSVSREKKESFPLTVTSAQKNPTAFYLCASSIAGQVTNTGELFFGEGSRLTVL.

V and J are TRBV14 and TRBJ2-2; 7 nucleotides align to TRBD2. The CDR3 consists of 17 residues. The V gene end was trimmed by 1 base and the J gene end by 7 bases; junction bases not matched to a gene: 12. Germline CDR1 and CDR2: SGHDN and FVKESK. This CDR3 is CASSQVRGSHAYGELFF. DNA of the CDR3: TGTGCCAGCAGCCAAGTGCGCGGGAGCCATGCCTACGGGGAGCTGTTTTTT.

CDR3 sequence reads: CASSPVRTSGNTIYF. In DNA, the CDR3 is TGTGCCAGCAGTCCGGTGAGAACGTCTGGAAACACCATATATTTT. V is TRBV25-1 and J is TRBJ1-3; unclear D gene. The V end was cut by 5 bases, the J end by 1 base, with 12 bases between. CDR3 length: 15 amino acids. CDR1 MGHDK and CDR2 SYGVNS come from the germline V gene. The whole variable domain, remainder taken from reference TRBV25-1 and TRBJ1-3, is EADIYQTPRYLVIGTGKKITLECSQTMGHDKMYWYQQDPGMELHLIHYSYGVNSTEKGDLSSESTVSRIRTEHFPLTLESARPSHTSQYLCASSPVRTSGNTIYFGEGSWLTVV.

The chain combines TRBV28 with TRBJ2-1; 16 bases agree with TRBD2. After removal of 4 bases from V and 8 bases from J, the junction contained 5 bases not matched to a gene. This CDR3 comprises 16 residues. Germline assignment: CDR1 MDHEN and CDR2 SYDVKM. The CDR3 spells CASSSGLAGGRYEQFF. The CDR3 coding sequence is TGTGCCAGCAGTTCGGGACTAGCGGGAGGGCGCTATGAGCAGTTCTTC.

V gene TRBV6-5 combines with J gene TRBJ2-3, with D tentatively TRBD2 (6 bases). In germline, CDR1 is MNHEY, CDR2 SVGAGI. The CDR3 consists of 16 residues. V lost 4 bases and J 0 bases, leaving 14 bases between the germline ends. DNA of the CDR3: TGTGCCAGCAGTTCGGCCGGGACTCCTAGCACAGATACGCAGTATTTT. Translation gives CASSSAGTPSTDTQYF.

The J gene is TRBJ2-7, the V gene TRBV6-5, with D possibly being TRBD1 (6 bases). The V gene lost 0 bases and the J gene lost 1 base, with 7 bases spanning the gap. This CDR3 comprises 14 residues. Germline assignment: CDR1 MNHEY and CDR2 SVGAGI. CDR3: CASSYSRGSYEQYF. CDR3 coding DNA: TGTGCCAGCAGTTACTCCAGGGGATCCTACGAGCAGTACTTC.

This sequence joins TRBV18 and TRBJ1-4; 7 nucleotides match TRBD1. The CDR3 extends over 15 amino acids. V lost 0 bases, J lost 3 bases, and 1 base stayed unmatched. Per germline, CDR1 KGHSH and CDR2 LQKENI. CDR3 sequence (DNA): TGTGCCAGCTCACCACCTGGGACAGCTAATGAAAAACTGTTTTTT. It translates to CASSPPGTANEKLFF.

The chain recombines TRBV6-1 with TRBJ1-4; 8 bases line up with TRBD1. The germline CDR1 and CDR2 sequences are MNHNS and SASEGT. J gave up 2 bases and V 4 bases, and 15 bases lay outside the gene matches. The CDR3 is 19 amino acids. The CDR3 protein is CASSGPRGRGLSTNEKLFF. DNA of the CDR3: TGTGCCAGCAGTGGCCCGCGGGGCAGGGGGCTGTCGACTAATGAAAAACTGTTTTTT.

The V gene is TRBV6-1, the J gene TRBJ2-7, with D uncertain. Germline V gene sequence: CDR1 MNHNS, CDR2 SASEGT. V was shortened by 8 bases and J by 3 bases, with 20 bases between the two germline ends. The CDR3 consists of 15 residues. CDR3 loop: CASGTLQWRIYEQYF. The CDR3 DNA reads TGTGCCAGCGGTACCCTTCAGTGGAGAATCTACGAGCAGTACTTC.